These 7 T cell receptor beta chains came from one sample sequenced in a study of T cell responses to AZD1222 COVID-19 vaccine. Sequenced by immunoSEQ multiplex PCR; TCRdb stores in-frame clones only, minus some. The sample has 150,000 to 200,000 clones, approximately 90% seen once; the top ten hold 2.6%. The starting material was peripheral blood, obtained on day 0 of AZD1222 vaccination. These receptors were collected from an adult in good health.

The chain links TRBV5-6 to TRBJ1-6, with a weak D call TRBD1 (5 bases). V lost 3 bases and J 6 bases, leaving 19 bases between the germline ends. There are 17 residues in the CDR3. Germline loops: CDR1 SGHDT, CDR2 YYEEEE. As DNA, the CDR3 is TGTGCCAGCAGCTCCTGGGCTTCAACAAGGGGTAATTCACCCCTCCACTTT. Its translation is CASSSWASTRGNSPLHF. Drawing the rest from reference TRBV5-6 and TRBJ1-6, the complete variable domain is DAGVTQSPTHLIKTRGQQVTLRCSPKSGHDTVSWYQQALGQGPQFIFQYYEEEERQRGNFPDRFSGHQFPNYSSELNVNALLLGDSALYLCASSSWASTRGNSPLHFGNGTRLTVT.

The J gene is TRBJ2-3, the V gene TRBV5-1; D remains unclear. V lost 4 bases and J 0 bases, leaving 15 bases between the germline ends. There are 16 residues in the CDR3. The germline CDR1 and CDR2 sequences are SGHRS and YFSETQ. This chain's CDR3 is CASSLTNPTSTDTQYF. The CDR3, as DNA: TGCGCCAGCAGCCTTACTAACCCCACTAGCACAGATACGCAGTATTTT.

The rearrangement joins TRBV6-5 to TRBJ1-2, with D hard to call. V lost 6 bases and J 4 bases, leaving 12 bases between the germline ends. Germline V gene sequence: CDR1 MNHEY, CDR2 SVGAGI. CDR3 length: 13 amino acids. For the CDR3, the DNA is TGTGCCAGCAGCAGGAGTGCGTCCTATGGCTACACCTTC. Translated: CASSRSASYGYTF.

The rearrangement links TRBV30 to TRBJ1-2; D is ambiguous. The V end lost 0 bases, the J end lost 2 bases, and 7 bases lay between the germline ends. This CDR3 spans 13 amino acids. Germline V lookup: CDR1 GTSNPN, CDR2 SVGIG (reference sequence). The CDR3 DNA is TGTGCCTGGAGTGTAAAAGGGAACTATGGCTACACCTTC. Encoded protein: CAWSVKGNYGYTF.

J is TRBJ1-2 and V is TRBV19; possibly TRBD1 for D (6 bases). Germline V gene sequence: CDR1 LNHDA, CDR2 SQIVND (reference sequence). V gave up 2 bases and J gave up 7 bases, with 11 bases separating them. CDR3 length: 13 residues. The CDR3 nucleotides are TGTGCCAGTAGTATACCCACAGGGCCTGGCTACACCTTC. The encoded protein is CASSIPTGPGYTF.

CDR3 loop: CASSRLAGDWAYEQYF. DNA for the CDR3: TGCGCCAGCAGTAGACTAGCGGGAGATTGGGCCTACGAGCAGTACTTC. The genes are TRBV10-2 and TRBJ2-7; 12 nucleotides align to TRBD2. Germline V gives CDR1 WSHSY, CDR2 SAAADI. This CDR3 comprises 16 residues. V was pared by 5 bases and J by 2 bases, with 7 bases of the junction left unmatched.

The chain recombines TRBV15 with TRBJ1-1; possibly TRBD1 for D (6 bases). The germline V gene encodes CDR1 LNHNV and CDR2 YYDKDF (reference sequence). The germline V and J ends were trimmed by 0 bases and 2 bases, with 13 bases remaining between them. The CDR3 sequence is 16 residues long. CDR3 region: CATSRDSDRPNTEAFF. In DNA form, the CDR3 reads TGTGCCACCAGCAGAGACTCCGACAGGCCAAACACTGAAGCTTTCTTT.